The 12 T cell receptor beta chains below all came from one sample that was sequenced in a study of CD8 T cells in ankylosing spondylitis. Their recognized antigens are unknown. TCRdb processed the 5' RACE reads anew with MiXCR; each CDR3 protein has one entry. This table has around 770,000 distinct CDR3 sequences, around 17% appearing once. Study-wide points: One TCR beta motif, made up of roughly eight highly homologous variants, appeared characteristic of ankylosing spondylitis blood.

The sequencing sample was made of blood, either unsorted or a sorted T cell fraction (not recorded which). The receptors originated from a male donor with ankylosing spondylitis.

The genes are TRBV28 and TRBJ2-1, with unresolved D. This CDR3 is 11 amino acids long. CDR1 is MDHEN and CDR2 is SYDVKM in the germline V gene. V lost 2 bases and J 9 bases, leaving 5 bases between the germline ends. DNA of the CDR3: TGTGCCAGCAGTTTACTTGGTGAGCAGTTCTTC. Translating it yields CASSLLGEQFF.

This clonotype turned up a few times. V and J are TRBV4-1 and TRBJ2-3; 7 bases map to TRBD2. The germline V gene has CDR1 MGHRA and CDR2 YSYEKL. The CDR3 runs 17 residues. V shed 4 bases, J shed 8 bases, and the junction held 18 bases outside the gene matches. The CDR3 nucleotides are TGCGCCAGCAGCCCGCAGAAAGGGAGGGCAGCAGACCTTACGCAGTATTTT. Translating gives CASSPQKGRAADLTQYF.

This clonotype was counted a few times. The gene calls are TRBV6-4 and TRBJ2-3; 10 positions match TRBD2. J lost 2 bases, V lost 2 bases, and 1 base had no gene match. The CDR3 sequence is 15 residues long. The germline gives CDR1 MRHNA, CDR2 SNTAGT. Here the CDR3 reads CASSDSGGATDTQYF. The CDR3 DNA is TGTGCCAGCAGTGACAGCGGGGGGGCCACAGATACGCAGTATTTT.

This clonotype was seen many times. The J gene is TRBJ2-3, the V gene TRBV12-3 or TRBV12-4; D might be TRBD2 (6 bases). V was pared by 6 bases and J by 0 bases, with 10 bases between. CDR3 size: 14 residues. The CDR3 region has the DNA TGTGCCAGCAGGCGCGGGACTAGCACAGATACGCAGTATTTT. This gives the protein CASRRGTSTDTQYF.

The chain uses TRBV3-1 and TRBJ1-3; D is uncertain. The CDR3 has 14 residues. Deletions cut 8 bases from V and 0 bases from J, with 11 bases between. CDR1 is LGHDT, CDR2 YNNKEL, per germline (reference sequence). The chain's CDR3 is CASANSDSGNTIYF. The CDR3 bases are TGTGCCAGCGCCAACAGCGACTCTGGAAACACCATATATTTT.

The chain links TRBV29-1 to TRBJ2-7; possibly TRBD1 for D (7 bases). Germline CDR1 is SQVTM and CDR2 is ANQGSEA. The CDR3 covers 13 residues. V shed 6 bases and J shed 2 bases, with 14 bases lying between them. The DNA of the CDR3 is TGCAGCGTGGAGGGGACAGAAACCTACGAGCAGTACTTC. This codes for CSVEGTETYEQYF.

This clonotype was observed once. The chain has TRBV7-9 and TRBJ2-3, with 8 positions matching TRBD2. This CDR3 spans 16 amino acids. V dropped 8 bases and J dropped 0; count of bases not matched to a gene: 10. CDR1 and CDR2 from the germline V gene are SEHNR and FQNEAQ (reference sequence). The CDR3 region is CASLGGAASSTDTQYF. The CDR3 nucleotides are TGTGCCAGCCTCGGGGGGGCCGCATCTAGCACAGATACGCAGTATTTT.

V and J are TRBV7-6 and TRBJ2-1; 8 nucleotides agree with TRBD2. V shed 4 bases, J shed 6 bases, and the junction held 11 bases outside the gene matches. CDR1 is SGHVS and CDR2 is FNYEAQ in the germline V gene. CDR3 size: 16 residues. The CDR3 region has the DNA TGTGCCAGCAGCTGGATAGCGGGACCTTCAGGCAATGAGCAGTTCTTC. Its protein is CASSWIAGPSGNEQFF.

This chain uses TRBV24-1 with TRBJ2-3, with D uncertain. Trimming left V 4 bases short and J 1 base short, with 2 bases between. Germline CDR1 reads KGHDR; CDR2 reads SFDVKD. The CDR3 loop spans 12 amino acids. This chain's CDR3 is CATSEGTDTQYF. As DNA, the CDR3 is TGTGCCACCAGTGAAGGCACAGATACGCAGTATTTT.

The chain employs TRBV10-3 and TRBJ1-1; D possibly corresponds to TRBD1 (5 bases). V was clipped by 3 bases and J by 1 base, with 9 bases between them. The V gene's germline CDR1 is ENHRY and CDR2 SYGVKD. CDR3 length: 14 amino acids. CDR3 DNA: TGTGCCATCAGTGACCAGGGAGGGAACACTGAAGCTTTCTTT. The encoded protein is CAISDQGGNTEAFF.

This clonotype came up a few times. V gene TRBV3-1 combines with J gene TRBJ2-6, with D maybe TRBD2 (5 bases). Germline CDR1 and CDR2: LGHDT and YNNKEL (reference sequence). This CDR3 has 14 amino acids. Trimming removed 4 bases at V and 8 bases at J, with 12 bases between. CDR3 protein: CASSLTRTPNVLTF. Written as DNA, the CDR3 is TGTGCCAGCAGCCTCACTAGAACCCCCAACGTCCTGACTTTC.

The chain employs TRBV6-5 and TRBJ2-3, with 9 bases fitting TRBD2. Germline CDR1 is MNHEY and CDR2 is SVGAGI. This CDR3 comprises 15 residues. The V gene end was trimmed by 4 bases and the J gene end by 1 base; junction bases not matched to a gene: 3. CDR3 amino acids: CASSWRGGGTDTQYF. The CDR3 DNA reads TGTGCCAGCAGTTGGCGGGGGGGGGGCACAGATACGCAGTATTTT.